This T cell receptor beta chain is drawn from a study of cytomegalovirus exposure and HLA in healthy donors. Each donor's status was that of a healthy bone marrow donor. V dropped 7 bases and J dropped 4 bases, with 18 bases sitting between them. The CDR3 is made up of 14 amino acids. Germline CDR1 and CDR2: SGHRS and YFSETQ. A multiplex PCR was run with 60 Vbeta primers and 13 Jbeta primers. Sequenced by immunoSEQ multiplex PCR; TCRdb stores in-frame clones only, minus some. Among approximately 120,000 clones listed, around 77% were seen once. The chain has TRBV5-1 and TRBJ2-7; D unresolved. What was sequenced was PBMCs. The TCR sequence derives from a man aged 40-50 years in good health and CMV-seropositive. The CDR3 here is CASRPGAFQYEQYF. CDR3 in DNA: TGCGCCAGCCGCCCAGGCGCGTTCCAATACGAGCAGTACTTC.